The clone carrying this T cell receptor beta chain has at least ten counts. The source of the sample is a study of human T cells and chemical hapten exposure. Across the whole study: Weekly scalp doses of diphenylcyclopropenone were given to patients during the roughly 26-week study. Minor pooled library volume differences mainly drove per-sample TCR yield variation.

Time point: patch test 1, 2 weeks after DPC sensitization. Treatment given: therapeutic diphenylcyclopropenone sensitization with weekly scalp DPC. In every case, blood was obtained before the patch test was applied. Germline V gene sequence: CDR1 SGHRS, CDR2 YFSETQ. The CDR3 loop spans 18 amino acids. Losses at the gene ends were 0 bases for V and 2 bases for J; bases not matched to a gene: 8. As processed by the authors: With a range of 23,224 to 690,600, the median per sample was about 87,000 TCRs. MiXCR, run by TCRdb on the RACE reads, gives a single entry per CDR3 protein. TCRdb, not the original authors, processed these V and J calls. The top ten hold 2% to 2.5% of the sample, which has 370,000 or so distinct CDR3 sequences, approximately 5.1% seen once.

Sequenced material: whole blood, taken in connection with sensitization to the hapten diphenylcyclopropenone (DPC). This rearrangement joins TRBV5-1 to TRBJ2-1; 10 bases are shared with TRBD2. The sequence was collected from a woman aged 50 to 60 with alopecia areata. Some clones in this sample may be carry-over from other donors' samples. The CDR3 spells CASSLGLIAGGTYNEQFF. CDR3 coding DNA: TGCGCCAGCAGCTTGGGGCTTATAGCGGGAGGTACCTACAATGAGCAGTTCTTC.